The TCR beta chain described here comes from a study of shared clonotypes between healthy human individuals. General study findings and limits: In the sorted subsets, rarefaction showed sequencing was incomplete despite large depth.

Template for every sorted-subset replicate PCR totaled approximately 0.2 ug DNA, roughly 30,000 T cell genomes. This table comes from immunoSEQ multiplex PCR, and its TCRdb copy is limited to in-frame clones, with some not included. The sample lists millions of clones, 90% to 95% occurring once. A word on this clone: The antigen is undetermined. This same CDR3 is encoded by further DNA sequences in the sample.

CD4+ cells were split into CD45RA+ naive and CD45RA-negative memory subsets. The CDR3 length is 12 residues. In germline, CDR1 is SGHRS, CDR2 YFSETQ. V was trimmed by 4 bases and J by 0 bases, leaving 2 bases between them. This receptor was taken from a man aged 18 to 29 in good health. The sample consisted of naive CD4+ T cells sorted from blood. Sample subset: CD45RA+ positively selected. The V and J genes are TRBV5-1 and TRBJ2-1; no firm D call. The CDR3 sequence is CASSLSYNEQFF. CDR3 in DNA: TGCGCCAGCAGCCTCTCCTACAATGAGCAGTTCTTC. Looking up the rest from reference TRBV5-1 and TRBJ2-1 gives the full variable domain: KAGVTQTPRYLIKTRGQQVTLSCSPISGHRSVSWYQQTPGQGLQFLFEYFSETQRNKGNFPGRFSGRQFSNSRSEMNVSTLELGDSALYLCASSLSYNEQFFGPGTRLTVL.